These T cell receptor beta chains were read from a single sample in a study of blood T cell repertoires in COVID-19. Generated by immunoSEQ multiplex PCR, the TCRdb table keeps only in-frame clones and is missing some. The table has approximately 150,000 clones, roughly 81% seen once. Sample: peripheral blood. Every receptor here comes from a human donor with acute or convalescent COVID-19. The donor label of this sample is uncertain. Each CDR3 is given with its conserved first and last residue. D genes are given only for firm matches. Size tells how often a clone was seen (once, few, many) or the class of an expanded clone, and some rows leave it out.

-	-	TRBV27	TRBJ1-1	CASSFGGARTEAFF	TGTGCCAGCAGTTTCGGGGGGGCGCGCACTGAAGCTTTCTTT
once	-	TRBV11-3	TRBJ1-2	CASERLQRNYGYTF	TGTGCCAGCGAGCGTCTTCAGAGAAACTATGGCTACACCTTC
-	TRBD1	TRBV3-1/TRBV3-2	TRBJ1-2	CASSQDADRIGGYTF	TGTGCCAGCAGCCAAGATGCGGACAGGATTGGTGGCTACACCTTC
-	-	TRBV28	TRBJ2-1	CASSPPLNNEQFF	TGTGCCAGCAGTCCCCCACTCAACAATGAGCAGTTCTTC
-	-	TRBV19	TRBJ1-3	CASSIRGRGAGNTIYF	TGTGCCAGTAGTATACGGGGCAGGGGCGCAGGAAACACCATATATTTT
few	TRBD1	TRBV10-3	TRBJ1-1	CAIGGDRETFF	TGTGCCATCGGGGGGGACAGGGAGACTTTCTTT
-	TRBD1	TRBV7-2	TRBJ1-2	CASSLSGQEDGYTF	TGTGCCAGCAGCTTATCCGGACAGGAGGATGGCTACACCTTC
-	TRBD2	TRBV10-3	TRBJ2-1	CAISDRPGTSVGGFF	TGTGCCATCAGTGACCGTCCCGGGACTAGCGTGGGGGGGTTCTTC
-	-	TRBV6-5	TRBJ2-7	CASSSRREYSYEQYF	TGTGCCAGCAGTTCGAGAAGGGAGTATTCCTACGAGCAGTACTTC
-	-	TRBV5-4	TRBJ1-2	CASSSSNYGYAF	TGTGCCAGCAGCTCTTCTAACTATGGCTACGCCTTC